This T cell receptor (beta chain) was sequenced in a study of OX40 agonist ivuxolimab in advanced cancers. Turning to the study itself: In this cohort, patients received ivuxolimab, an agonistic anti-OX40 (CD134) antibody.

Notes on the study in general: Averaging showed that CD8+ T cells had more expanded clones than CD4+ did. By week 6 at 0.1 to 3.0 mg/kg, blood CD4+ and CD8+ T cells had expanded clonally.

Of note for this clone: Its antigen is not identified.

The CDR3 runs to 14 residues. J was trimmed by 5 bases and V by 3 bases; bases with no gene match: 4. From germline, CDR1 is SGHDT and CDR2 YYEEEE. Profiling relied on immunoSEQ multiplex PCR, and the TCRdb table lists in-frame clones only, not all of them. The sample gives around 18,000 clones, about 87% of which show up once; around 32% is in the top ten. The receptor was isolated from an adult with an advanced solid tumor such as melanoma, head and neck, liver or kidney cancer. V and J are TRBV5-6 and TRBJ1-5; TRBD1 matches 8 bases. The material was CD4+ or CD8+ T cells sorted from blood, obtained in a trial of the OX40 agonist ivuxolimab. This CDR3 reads CASSYPGQDQPQHF. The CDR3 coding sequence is TGTGCCAGCAGCTATCCGGGACAGGATCAGCCCCAGCATTTT.